The next 25 T cell receptor beta chains were all read from a single sample in a study of beta chain features in type 1 diabetes. These receptors lack a known antigen. Reverse transcribing all isolated RNA meant expressed TCRB transcripts were sequenced. The method was immunoSEQ multiplex PCR; TCRdb's version includes in-frame clones alone and lacks a portion of them. The sample holds hundreds of thousands of clones, roughly 9% seen once. Study observations and caveats: Shortening that was moderate but significant affected the TCRB CDR3s of Type 1 diabetes patients in all four CD4+ subsets.

Sequenced sample: central memory CD4+ T cells from blood. The receptors were sampled from a man aged 25 to 45 with type 1 diabetes.

This rearrangement joins TRBV10-3 to TRBJ1-1, with a weak D call TRBD1 (6 bases). The germline gives CDR1 ENHRY, CDR2 SYGVKD. CDR3 size: 14 residues. The V gene lost 3 bases and the J gene lost 9 bases, with 17 bases spanning the gap. CDR3 protein: CAISDSFGQLKAFF. As DNA, the CDR3 is TGTGCCATCAGTGACTCATTCGGACAGCTAAAAGCTTTCTTT.

This rearrangement joins TRBV2 to TRBJ1-5; tentative D call: TRBD1 (6 bases). This CDR3 has 16 residues. Trimming left V 3 bases short and J 3 bases short, with 15 bases between. The germline gives CDR1 SNHLY, CDR2 FYNNEI. CDR3 in amino acids: CASSDPGGRHNQPQHF. The CDR3 nucleotides are TGTGCCAGCAGTGATCCGGGGGGCAGGCACAATCAGCCCCAGCATTTT.

This clone showed up just a few times. The chain couples TRBV7-2 to TRBJ2-3; 11 bases fit TRBD2. V lost 5 bases to trimming and J lost 5 bases; unmatched junction nucleotides: 3. The germline V gene has CDR1 SGHTA and CDR2 FQGNSA. The CDR3 is made up of 14 amino acids. The CDR3 region is CASSKTSGVDTQYF. The DNA of the CDR3 is TGTGCCAGCAGCAAGACTAGCGGGGTAGATACGCAGTATTTT.

The V and J genes are TRBV7-2 and TRBJ2-5, with D possibly being TRBD2 (6 bases). V was trimmed by 5 bases and J by 1 base, leaving 11 bases between them. Looked up from germline, CDR1 is SGHTA and CDR2 is FQGNSA. The CDR3 contains 14 residues. In DNA, the CDR3 is TGTGCCAGCAGCGTAGGGACTCTCCAAGAGACCCAGTACTTC. It specifies CASSVGTLQETQYF.

This clone has a handful of counts. The chain combines TRBV28 with TRBJ2-5; 8 bases align to TRBD1. CDR1 is MDHEN and CDR2 is SYDVKM in the germline V gene. This CDR3 region has 13 residues. With V trimmed by 3 bases and J by 7 bases, 4 bases remained unmatched. The CDR3 sequence is CASSLGTGRTQYF. The CDR3 DNA reads TGTGCCAGCAGTTTGGGGACAGGAAGGACCCAGTACTTC.

Only a few counts were recorded for this clone. The chain employs TRBV10-3 and TRBJ2-3, with a tentative D call TRBD2 (6 bases). The length of the CDR3 is 13 residues. Germline CDR1 and CDR2: ENHRY and SYGVKD. V was trimmed by 6 bases and J by 5 bases, leaving 12 bases between them. As DNA, the CDR3 is TGTGCCATCAGGGGGACTGCGAAAGATACGCAGTATTTT. This translates into CAIRGTAKDTQYF.

DNA for the CDR3: TGCGCCAGCAGCCTGACTAGGTCAGATACGCAGTATTTT. Translating it yields CASSLTRSDTQYF. This rearrangement joins TRBV4-3 to TRBJ2-3; a weak D match, TRBD2 (6 bases). Germline-derived CDR1 and CDR2 are LGHNA and YSLEER. The CDR3 loop spans 13 amino acids. The ends were cut back, 4 bases at V and 4 bases at J, with 9 bases in the middle.

This clone has only a few counts. This chain links TRBV5-4 with TRBJ2-3, with 13 positions matching TRBD2. Germline CDR1 reads SGHNT; CDR2 reads YYREEE (reference sequence). This CDR3 spans 16 amino acids. The ends lost 4 bases at V and 2 bases at J; junction bases unmatched: 4. The CDR3 nucleotides read TGTGCCAGCAGCCCGGGACTAGCGGGGACCACAGATACGCAGTATTTT. Translating gives CASSPGLAGTTDTQYF. The full variable domain, in which reference TRBV5-4 and TRBJ2-3 provide the parts outside the CDR3, is ETGVTQSPTHLIKTRGQQVTLRCSSQSGHNTVSWYQQALGQGPQFIFQYYREEENGRGNFPPRFSGLQFPNYSSELNVNALELDDSALYLCASSPGLAGTTDTQYFGPGTRLTVL.

The genes are TRBV4-3 and TRBJ1-1; possible D gene TRBD1, 5 bases. Per the germline V gene, CDR1 is LGHNA and CDR2 is YSLEER. The CDR3 length is 15 residues. V gave up 0 bases and J gave up 6 bases, with 14 bases separating them. The CDR3 DNA follows: TGCGCCAGCAGCCAAGATATAATGTCGGGGGCTGAAGCTTTCTTT. Translation: CASSQDIMSGAEAFF.

The rearrangement links TRBV5-1 to TRBJ2-2; TRBD1 matches 7 bases. V lost 4 bases, J lost 7 bases, and 7 bases stayed unmatched. CDR1 SGHRS and CDR2 YFSETQ come from the germline V gene. The CDR3 extends over 14 amino acids. The CDR3 protein is CASSTDREGGELFF. CDR3 sequence (DNA): TGCGCCAGCAGCACAGACAGGGAAGGCGGGGAGCTGTTTTTT.

This clone was found a few times. The V and J genes are TRBV5-4 and TRBJ1-5; no clear D gene. CDR3 size: 13 residues. Germline V gene lookup returns CDR1 SGHNT and CDR2 YYREEE (reference sequence). Trimming took 3 bases from V and 5 from J, leaving 9 bases between them. The CDR3: CASSSGEHQPQHF. DNA for the CDR3: TGTGCCAGCAGCTCAGGCGAGCATCAGCCCCAGCATTTT.

The chain joins TRBV2 to TRBJ1-1, with unresolved D. The CDR3 totals 12 residues. The V gene's germline CDR1 is SNHLY and CDR2 FYNNEI. V was shortened by 4 bases and J by 11 bases, with 14 bases between the two germline ends. The CDR3 coding sequence is TGTGCCAGCAGTGTAAGGGCTCCGGGGGCTTTCTTT. It is translated as CASSVRAPGAFF.

This clone was detected only a few times. The genes are TRBV7-9 and TRBJ1-2; weak D call: TRBD1 (6 bases). Germline-derived CDR1 and CDR2 are SEHNR and FQNEAQ (reference sequence). The V end was cut by 5 bases, the J end by 4 bases, with 14 bases between. The CDR3 is 14 amino acids. In DNA, the CDR3 is TGTGCCAGCAGCCCATGGACAGAGAGCTATGGCTACACCTTC. Its translation: CASSPWTESYGYTF. The variable domain in full, with the rest retrieved from reference TRBV7-9 and TRBJ1-2, is DTGVSQNPRHKITKRGQNVTFRCDPISEHNRLYWYRQTLGQGPEFLTYFQNEAQLEKSRLLSDRFSAERPKGSFSTLEIQRTEQGDSAMYLCASSPWTESYGYTFGSGTRLTVV.

This chain links TRBV2 with TRBJ1-2, with D maybe TRBD1 (5 bases). This CDR3 contains 14 residues. The germline V gene has CDR1 SNHLY and CDR2 FYNNEI. The V gene lost 0 bases and the J gene lost 4 bases, with 9 bases spanning the gap. The CDR3 protein is CASSEARGIYGYTF. The CDR3 coding sequence is TGTGCCAGCAGTGAAGCGCGGGGGATCTATGGCTACACCTTC.

The gene calls are TRBV12-5 and TRBJ2-5; D call uncertain. The germline gives CDR1 LGHNT, CDR2 FRNRAP. CDR3 length: 12 amino acids. V was cut by 7 bases and J by 7 bases, with 13 bases left in between. The CDR3 sequence: CASANQMGTQYF. CDR3 coding DNA: TGTGCTAGTGCCAACCAAATGGGGACCCAGTACTTC.

The CDR3 DNA reads TGTGCCAGCAAGACCCAGACAGGGAACACTGAAGCTTTCTTT. It is translated as CASKTQTGNTEAFF. The chain uses TRBV27 and TRBJ1-1, with TRBD1 as a possible D gene (6 bases). The CDR3 has 14 amino acids. The V end was cut by 7 bases, the J end by 1 base, with 13 bases between. The germline gives CDR1 MNHEY, CDR2 SMNVEV (reference sequence).

This clone was found many times. The chain uses TRBV11-2 and TRBJ2-3; 8 bases match TRBD1. Germline assignment: CDR1 SGHAT and CDR2 FQNNGV. The CDR3 has 18 amino acids. Losses at the gene ends were 5 bases for V and 7 bases for J; bases not matched to a gene: 20. CDR3 region: CASSPLVMDRVRLYTQYF. Here the CDR3 DNA reads TGTGCCAGCAGCCCTCTTGTAATGGACAGGGTCAGACTATATACGCAGTATTTT.

Comments on this clone: A much larger clone is a single base away; this may be a read error. The sample holds other DNA sequences that translate to the same CDR3. In DNA form, the CDR3 reads TGTGCCAGCAGCCCAATTATCGGGGCTAGAAAGGAAAACATCCAGTACTTC. Translation: CASSPIIGARKENIQYF. The chain recombines TRBV11-2 with TRBJ2-4, with D perhaps TRBD1 or TRBD2 (5 bases each). Germline CDR1 SGHAT, CDR2 FQNNGV. This CDR3 comprises 17 residues.

This clone came up a few times. The chain employs TRBV2 and TRBJ2-4, with D possibly TRBD1 on 5 matching bases. The V and J ends lost 0 bases and 8 bases respectively, with 5 bases between them. Germline lookup yields CDR1 SNHLY and CDR2 FYNNEI. The CDR3 runs to 12 residues. CDR3 loop: CASSEARDIQYF. The DNA for the CDR3 is TGTGCCAGCAGTGAAGCCAGGGACATTCAGTACTTC.

The chain couples TRBV7-2 to TRBJ1-2, with a tentative D call TRBD1 (6 bases). V lost 5 bases, J lost 3 bases, and 13 bases lay in between. Germline V gives CDR1 SGHTA, CDR2 FQGNSA. The CDR3 has 14 amino acids. The CDR3 sequence: CASSRQSGDYGYTF. The CDR3 region has the DNA TGTGCCAGCAGCCGCCAGTCAGGGGACTATGGCTACACCTTC. Filled out from reference TRBV7-2 and TRBJ1-2, the complete variable domain reads GAGVSQSPSNKVTEKGKDVELRCDPISGHTALYWYRQSLGQGLEFLIYFQGNSAPDKSGLPSDRFSAERTGGSVSTLTIQRTQQEDSAVYLCASSRQSGDYGYTFGSGTRLTVV.

This clone was seen ten or more times. The chain carries TRBV4-3 and TRBJ1-3; no reliable D call. There are 16 residues in the CDR3. V was pared by 0 bases and J by 0 bases, with 9 bases between. In germline, CDR1 is LGHNA, CDR2 YSLEER. The CDR3 sequence: CASSQDRSNSGNTIYF. The CDR3 nucleotides read TGCGCCAGCAGCCAAGATAGATCAAACTCTGGAAACACCATATATTTT.

This clone appeared a few times. The J gene is TRBJ1-4, the V gene TRBV30; the match to TRBD1 covers 10 bases. The CDR3 runs to 14 residues. Germline CDR1 and CDR2: GTSNPN and SVGIG (reference sequence). The junction had 2 bases not matched to a gene; V was cut back by 2 bases and J by 5 bases. For the CDR3, the DNA is TGTGCCTGGAGTAGGGGACAGGGGAATGAAAAACTGTTTTTT. Translated: CAWSRGQGNEKLFF.

V is TRBV2 and J is TRBJ2-2; 8 bases map to TRBD2. Trimming cost V 7 bases and J 0 bases; bases outside gene matches: 10. The CDR3 consists of 17 residues. CDR1 SNHLY and CDR2 FYNNEI come from the germline V gene. Written as DNA, the CDR3 is TGTGCCAGCACCGGAGGAAGCGGGGGAGCGAACACCGGGGAGCTGTTTTTT. Its translation: CASTGGSGGANTGELFF.

A word on this clone: The same CDR3 also results from other DNA sequences found in this sample. The V call is TRBV5-1, the J call TRBJ2-2; D is ambiguous. The CDR3 spans 14 residues. CDR1 and CDR2 (germline): SGHRS, YFSETQ. With 1 base removed from V and 1 base from J, the gap between germline ends came to 5 bases. The CDR3 is CASSLYGNTGELFF. The CDR3 DNA reads as TGCGCCAGCAGCTTGTATGGGAACACCGGGGAGCTGTTTTTT.

This chain uses TRBV5-6 with TRBJ1-2, with a possible D match to TRBD1 (6 bases). This CDR3 spans 14 amino acids. Trimming took 7 bases from V and 6 from J, leaving 19 bases between them. The germline V gene encodes CDR1 SGHDT and CDR2 YYEEEE. Here the CDR3 DNA reads TGTGCCAGCCTAACGATTCAGGGGATCCATGGCTACACCTTC. Its translation is CASLTIQGIHGYTF.